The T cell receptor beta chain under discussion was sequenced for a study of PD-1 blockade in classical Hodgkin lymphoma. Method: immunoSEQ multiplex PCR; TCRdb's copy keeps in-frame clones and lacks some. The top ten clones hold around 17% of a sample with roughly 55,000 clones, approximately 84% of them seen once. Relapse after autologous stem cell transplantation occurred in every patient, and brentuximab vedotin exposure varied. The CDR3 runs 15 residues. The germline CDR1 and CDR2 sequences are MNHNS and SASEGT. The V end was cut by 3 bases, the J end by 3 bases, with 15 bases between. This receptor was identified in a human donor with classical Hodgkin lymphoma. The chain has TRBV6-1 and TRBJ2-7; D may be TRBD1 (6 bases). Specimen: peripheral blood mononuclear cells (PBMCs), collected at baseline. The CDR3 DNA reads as TGTGCCAGCAGTGAGGCCGGGACATCCTACTACGAGCAGTACTTC. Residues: CASSEAGTSYYEQYF.